This TCR beta chain was identified in a study of siplizumab effects on memory and regulatory T cells. About this clone: In the same sample, other DNA sequences code for this CDR3.

Sequenced by immunoSEQ multiplex PCR; TCRdb stores in-frame clones only, minus some. Among some 97,000 clones listed, approximately 94% were seen once. Germline values: CDR1 LNHDA, CDR2 SQIVND (reference sequence). The CDR3 has 11 residues. V lost 6 bases and J 5 bases, leaving 7 bases between the germline ends. What was sequenced was non-Treg CD4+ T cells sorted from blood. The sequence was obtained from a human donor in good health. V and J are TRBV19 and TRBJ2-5; possibly TRBD2 for D (5 bases). CDR3 bases: TGTGCCAGTAGCCCGGGGGAGACCCAGTACTTC. It yields the protein CASSPGETQYF.